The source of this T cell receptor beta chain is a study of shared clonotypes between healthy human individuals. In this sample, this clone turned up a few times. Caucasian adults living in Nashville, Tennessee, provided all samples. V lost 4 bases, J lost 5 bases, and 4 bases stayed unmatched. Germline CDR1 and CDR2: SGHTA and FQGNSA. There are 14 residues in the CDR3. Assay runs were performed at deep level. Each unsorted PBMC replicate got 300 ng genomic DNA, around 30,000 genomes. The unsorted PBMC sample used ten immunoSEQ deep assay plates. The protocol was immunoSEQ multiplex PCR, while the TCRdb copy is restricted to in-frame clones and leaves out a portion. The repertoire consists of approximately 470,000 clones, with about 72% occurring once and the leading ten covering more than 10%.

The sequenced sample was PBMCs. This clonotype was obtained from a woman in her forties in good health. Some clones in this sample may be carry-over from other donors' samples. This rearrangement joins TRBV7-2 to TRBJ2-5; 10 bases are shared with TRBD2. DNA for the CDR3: TGTGCCAGCAGCTCCCCGGGACTAGCGGAGACCCAGTACTTC. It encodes CASSSPGLAETQYF.